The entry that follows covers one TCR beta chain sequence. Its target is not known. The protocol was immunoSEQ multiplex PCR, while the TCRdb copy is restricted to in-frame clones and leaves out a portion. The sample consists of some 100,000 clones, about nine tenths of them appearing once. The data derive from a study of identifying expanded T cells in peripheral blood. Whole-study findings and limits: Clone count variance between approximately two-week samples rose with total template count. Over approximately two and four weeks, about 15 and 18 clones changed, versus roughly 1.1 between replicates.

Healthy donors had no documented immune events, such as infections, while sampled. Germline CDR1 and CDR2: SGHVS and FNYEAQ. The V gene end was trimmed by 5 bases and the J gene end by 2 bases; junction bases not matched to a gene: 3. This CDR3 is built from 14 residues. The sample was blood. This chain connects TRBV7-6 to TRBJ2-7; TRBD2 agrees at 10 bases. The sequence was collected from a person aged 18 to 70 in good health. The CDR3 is CASSILAGAYEQYF. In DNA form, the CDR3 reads TGTGCCAGCAGCATCCTAGCGGGGGCCTACGAGCAGTACTTC.